This T cell receptor (beta chain) comes out of a study of circulating CD8 cells and anti-PD-1 response in melanoma. Study-wide context: Of some 13 patients, seven got anti-PD-1 first and six had prior therapy. Response groups: complete/partial responders versus stable/progressive non-responders.

The CDR3 is 15 amino acids. Per germline, CDR1 LNHDA and CDR2 SQIVND (reference sequence). Trimming removed 5 bases from V and 7 bases from J; junction bases left unmatched: 12. TCR libraries were prepared from approximately 15 ng of total RNA with the QIAseq Immune Repertoire TCR panel. A single record per CDR3 protein comes from TCRdb applying MiXCR to the reads. The table shows 350 to 500 distinct CDR3 sequences, with 15% to 20% occurring only once. Note on this clonotype: Its antigen is undetermined.

Four subsets defined by PD-1 and/or TIGIT were sorted from live CD3+CD8+TCRalphabeta+ cells. Findings and limits, study-wide: DNEG was most diverse; TIGIT repertoires were least diverse.

This sample comprised CD8+ T cells from PBMCs, obtained at baseline or after one month of anti-PD-1 therapy (not recorded which). This sequence was found in a human donor with melanoma. The donor label of this sample is uncertain. Some clones in this sample may be carry-over from other donors' samples. The chain uses TRBV19 and TRBJ1-2, with 8 bases fitting TRBD1. The CDR3 DNA reads TGTGCCAGTAGTGGCCGGACAGGGAATAGCTTTGGCTACACCTTC. Amino acids: CASSGRTGNSFGYTF.